Below are 4 T cell receptor beta chains sequenced from a single sample in a study of blood T cell repertoires in COVID-19. Sequencing used immunoSEQ multiplex PCR; TCRdb keeps in-frame clones, though not all of them. This sample yields about 210,000 clones, of which 75% to 85% are seen a single time; roughly 8.7% belongs to the top ten. The specimen sequenced was PBMCs or T cells enriched from blood (not recorded which). The receptor source for this set is a man aged 40-50 years who had recovered from COVID-19.

The rearrangement links TRBV5-1 to TRBJ2-3, with 7 bases aligning to TRBD2. After removal of 2 bases from V and 0 bases from J, the junction contained 6 bases not matched to a gene. CDR1 and CDR2 (germline): SGHRS, YFSETQ. The length of the CDR3 is 16 residues. The CDR3 bases are TGCGCCAGCAGCTTCGGGCTAGCGGATAGCACAGATACGCAGTATTTT. Translated, it gives CASSFGLADSTDTQYF.

This clone was seen once. The chain employs TRBV2 and TRBJ2-3, with 10 positions matching TRBD2. J gave up 0 bases and V 3 bases, and 3 bases lay outside the gene matches. The CDR3 totals 16 residues. CDR1 and CDR2 (germline): SNHLY, FYNNEI. The CDR3 sequence: CASSDGLAASTDTQYF. The CDR3 region has the DNA TGTGCCAGCAGTGATGGACTAGCGGCTAGCACAGATACGCAGTATTTT.

The chain has TRBV9 and TRBJ2-7, with 11 bases lining up with TRBD2. This CDR3 has 15 amino acids. From germline, CDR1 is SGDLS and CDR2 YYNGEE. The V and J ends lost 4 bases and 12 bases, in that order; junction bases with no gene match: 15. DNA for the CDR3: TGTGCCAGCAGCCCTAGCACCGGGACTAGCGGTCTGAGGTACTTC. This encodes CASSPSTGTSGLRYF.

The gene calls are TRBV5-6 and TRBJ1-3, with D unclear. CDR1 is SGHDT, CDR2 YYEEEE, per germline. V was pared by 0 bases and J by 2 bases, with 6 bases between. CDR3 size: 14 residues. The CDR3 DNA follows: TGTGCCAGCAGCTTGGGCAGAACTGGAAACACCATATATTTT. As protein: CASSLGRTGNTIYF.